The clone carrying this T cell receptor beta chain is judged medium-sized. Its specificity is not known. The sample contains more than one DNA sequence encoding this CDR3. Both 60 Vbeta primers and 13 Jbeta primers went into the PCR. Generated by immunoSEQ multiplex PCR, the TCRdb table keeps only in-frame clones and is missing some. Counted here are 100,000 to 150,000 clones, around 80% occurring once; the ten biggest clones make up about 1%. These data are taken from a study of cytomegalovirus exposure and HLA in healthy donors. General study findings and limits: Fewer N-insertions (relative to the approximately 700-donor mean) were reportedly seen in an Asian-associated ancestry cluster in a later analysis.

The CDR3 consists of 16 residues. V dropped 0 bases and J dropped 8; count of bases not matched to a gene: 9. Germline lookup yields CDR1 LGHNA and CDR2 YNFKEQ. This chain connects TRBV4-2 to TRBJ2-1; 8 bases match TRBD1. The sequence derives from a young woman in good health and CMV-seronegative. Source material: PBMCs. Written as DNA, the CDR3 is TGTGCCAGCAGCCAAGATCGGGGGACAGGAGGGGATGAGCAGTTCTTC. It specifies CASSQDRGTGGDEQFF.